The 30 T cell receptor beta chains reported below all come from one sample, sequenced in a study of T cells after yellow fever vaccination. TCRdb reprocessed the 5' RACE reads with MiXCR, giving one entry per CDR3 protein. Of about 580,000 distinct CDR3 sequences listed, about a sixth were seen once; the top ten hold approximately 15%. The starting material was PBMCs, obtained 5 days after the first yellow fever vaccination. These receptor sequences come from a man in his late teens or twenties who received the YFV17D yellow fever vaccine.

The rearrangement joins TRBV21-1 to TRBJ2-4; the D call TRBD2 from the table was never checked on the DNA. TRBV21-1 is a recognized pseudogene. The CDR3 extends over 15 amino acids. In DNA, the CDR3 is TGTGCCAGCAGCCGTTTAGCGACCGACAAAAACATTCAGTACTTC. Translation: CASSRLATDKNIQYF.

This clonotype was counted only a few times. The chain has TRBV12-3 or TRBV12-4 and TRBJ1-1; 7 bases are shared with TRBD1. Trimming removed 4 bases from V and 4 bases from J; junction bases left unmatched: 9. The CDR3 is 15 amino acids. DNA of the CDR3: TGTGCCAGCAGTTCCACAGGGGAACGTGGCACTGAAGCTTTCTTT. It specifies CASSSTGERGTEAFF.

The rearrangement uses TRBV28 and TRBJ1-2, with D perhaps matching TRBD1 (5 bases). There are 12 residues in the CDR3. V shed 8 bases and J shed 6 bases, with 13 bases lying between them. CDR1 and CDR2 (germline): MDHEN, SYDVKM. CDR3 amino acids: CASHRFRDGYTF. The CDR3 DNA reads TGTGCCAGCCACCGGTTCAGGGATGGCTACACCTTC.

This clonotype was detected only a few times. This chain joins TRBV18 and TRBJ2-1, with 7 bases aligning to TRBD2. The CDR3 sequence is 17 residues long. CDR1 is KGHSH and CDR2 is LQKENI in the germline V gene. Trimming at V came to 6 bases and at J to 7 bases, leaving 18 bases not matched to a gene. CDR3 nucleotide sequence: TGTGCCAGCTCGTACCTCTTTTACCGGGAGGTCGGGAATGAGCAGTTCTTC. This sequence encodes CASSYLFYREVGNEQFF. Supplemented by reference TRBV18 and TRBJ2-1, the full variable domain reads NAGVMQNPRHLVRRRGQEARLRCSPMKGHSHVYWYRQLPEEGLKFMVYLQKENIIDESGMPKERFSAEFPKEGPSILRIQQVVRGDSAAYFCASSYLFYREVGNEQFFGPGTRLTVL.

The chain combines TRBV6-5 with TRBJ2-4; either TRBD1 or TRBD2 may fit D (7 bases each). Germline CDR1 and CDR2: MNHEY and SVGAGI. With 2 bases removed from V and 6 bases from J, the gap between germline ends came to 11 bases. This CDR3 has 14 residues. The CDR3 region has the DNA TGTGCCAGCAGTTACGCAGGGGGGGGAAACATTCAGTACTTC. This translates into CASSYAGGGNIQYF.

The chain joins TRBV4-1 to TRBJ2-7, with a weak D call TRBD1 (6 bases). Between the trimmed V and J ends, which lost 1 base and 2 bases, there was a span of 30 bases. The CDR3 consists of 21 residues. Germline V lookup: CDR1 MGHRA, CDR2 YSYEKL. The CDR3 DNA reads TGCGCCAGCAGCCAAGGGCTTATCTGGAACCAGGACAGATTGAGGGCCTACGAGCAGTACGTC. Encoded protein: CASSQGLIWNQDRLRAYEQYV.

The gene calls are TRBV20-1 and TRBJ2-3; 8 bases fit TRBD2. The germline gives CDR1 DFQATT, CDR2 SNEGSKA (reference sequence). The CDR3 consists of 12 residues. Trimming cost V 8 bases and J 3 bases; bases outside gene matches: 4. CDR3 nucleotide sequence: TGCAGTCCGGGACTAGGGACAGATACGCAGTATTTT. This encodes CSPGLGTDTQYF.

The chain carries TRBV4-1 and TRBJ2-1, with no clear D. Germline V gene lookup returns CDR1 MGHRA and CDR2 YSYEKL. Trimming cost V 1 base and J 10 bases, with 14 bases left between them. This CDR3 comprises 14 residues. For the CDR3, the DNA is TGCGCCAGCAGCCAAGGTCCCCCAGTCAACGAGCAGTTCTTC. Translation: CASSQGPPVNEQFF.

This clonotype was detected a few times. The chain links TRBV5-1 to TRBJ2-5; the match to TRBD2 covers 8 bases. The CDR3 is made up of 16 amino acids. CDR1 SGHRS and CDR2 YFSETQ come from the germline V gene. The V and J ends lost 0 bases and 5 bases, in that order; junction bases with no gene match: 9. CDR3 coding DNA: TGCGCCAGCAGCTTGGTTGGCCTAGCGGGTATGGAGACCCAGTACTTC. Its translation: CASSLVGLAGMETQYF.

The chain combines TRBV2 with TRBJ2-5; D is perhaps TRBD1 or TRBD2 (5 bases each). Germline V lookup: CDR1 SNHLY, CDR2 FYNNEI. Trimming pared 11 bases from V and 4 bases from J, leaving 17 bases between. This CDR3 region has 13 residues. CDR3 sequence: CASYGDLGETQYF. In nucleotides, the CDR3 is TGTGCCTCCTACGGGGACCTCGGAGAGACCCAGTACTTC.

The rearrangement uses TRBV13 and TRBJ1-1; no definite D call. The V gene's germline CDR1 is PRHDT and CDR2 FYEKMQ (reference sequence). Trimming took 4 bases from V and 5 from J, leaving 17 bases between them. The CDR3 covers 15 residues. The CDR3 here is CASSSNLAYGTEAFF. The CDR3 DNA is TGTGCCAGCAGCTCAAATTTGGCCTATGGGACTGAAGCTTTCTTT.

This clonotype was detected a few times. This chain links TRBV12-3 or TRBV12-4 with TRBJ1-6; 7 bases line up with TRBD1. V shed 0 bases, J shed 10 bases, and the junction held 15 bases outside the gene matches. CDR3 size: 18 residues. In DNA form, the CDR3 reads TGTGCCAGCAGTTTAGCTGGCTCAGGGGGGGCGAATACCTCACCCCTCCACTTT. Protein: CASSLAGSGGANTSPLHF.

This clonotype was recorded many times. The chain is built from TRBV18 and TRBJ2-2, with 9 bases identical to TRBD1. Unmatched junction bases numbered 5, after V lost 2 bases and J lost 4 bases. CDR3 size: 16 residues. The V gene's germline CDR1 is KGHSH and CDR2 LQKENI. The CDR3 nucleotides are TGTGCCAGCTCACCATCCGGGACAGGGATCACCGGGGAGCTGTTTTTT. Protein: CASSPSGTGITGELFF.

This chain links TRBV20-1 with TRBJ2-5; D tentatively fits TRBD1 or TRBD2 (6 bases each). CDR1 DFQATT and CDR2 SNEGSKA come from the germline V gene (reference sequence). This CDR3 is 15 amino acids long. With 4 bases removed from V and 5 bases from J, the gap between germline ends came to 20 bases. The CDR3 is CSANRGGGRGETQYF. As DNA, the CDR3 is TGCAGTGCTAATCGAGGAGGGGGGCGAGGGGAGACCCAGTACTTC.

The chain recombines TRBV12-3 or TRBV12-4 with TRBJ1-2; a possible D gene is TRBD1 (5 bases). The CDR3 is 15 residues long. V was pared by 5 bases and J by 7 bases, with 20 bases between. Here the CDR3 reads CASSGEAQAVGGYTF. CDR3 DNA sequence: TGTGCCAGCAGTGGAGAGGCACAGGCGGTTGGTGGCTACACCTTC.

The chain recombines TRBV5-1 with TRBJ1-6, with 7 bases fitting TRBD1. Germline V gives CDR1 SGHRS, CDR2 YFSETQ. Unmatched junction bases numbered 2, after V lost 4 bases and J lost 4 bases. The CDR3 runs 14 residues. The CDR3: CASSAGQYNSPLHF. CDR3 bases: TGCGCCAGCAGCGCGGGACAGTATAATTCACCCCTCCACTTT.

The table lists this clonotype with a few counts. The chain carries TRBV28 and TRBJ1-2; D may be TRBD1 (5 bases). V was pared by 6 bases and J by 5 bases, with 10 bases between. Per the germline V gene, CDR1 is MDHEN and CDR2 is SYDVKM. The CDR3 is 12 amino acids. CDR3 amino acids: CASRPEGYGYTF. As DNA, the CDR3 is TGTGCCAGCAGACCCGAGGGGTATGGCTACACCTTC.

This chain joins TRBV7-9 and TRBJ2-1; 8 nucleotides agree with TRBD1. The CDR3 extends over 16 amino acids. V was clipped by 5 bases and J by 5 bases; unmatched bases: 11. Germline V lookup: CDR1 SEHNR, CDR2 FQNEAQ (reference sequence). CDR3 DNA sequence: TGTGCCAGCAGCCCCACCGGGACAGGAGACGACAATGAGCAGTTCTTC. Amino acids: CASSPTGTGDDNEQFF.

The V and J genes are TRBV21-1 and TRBJ1-5; TRBD1, the table's D call, was not compared with the DNA. TRBV21-1 is deemed a pseudogene. The CDR3 sequence is 19 residues long. The CDR3 reads CASSQSEGQGYLSNQPQHF. The CDR3 nucleotides are TGTGCCAGCAGCCAAAGTGAGGGACAGGGTTACCTTAGCAATCAGCCCCAGCATTTT.

CDR3 loop: CSATRGPDTGELFF. The CDR3 nucleotides are TGCAGCGCAACGAGGGGGCCGGACACCGGGGAGCTGTTTTTT. The rearrangement uses TRBV29-1 and TRBJ2-2; 7 positions agree with TRBD1. CDR3 length equals 14 residues. The trim removed 7 bases at V and 3 bases at J, leaving 8 bases unmatched. The germline V gene has CDR1 SQVTM and CDR2 ANQGSEA.

This clonotype was seen more than once but under ten times. The rearrangement links TRBV3-1 to TRBJ2-5; D is undetermined. The V end was cut by 5 bases, the J end by 5 bases, with 18 bases between. Germline values: CDR1 LGHDT, CDR2 YNNKEL (reference sequence). The CDR3 length is 15 residues. CDR3 residues: CASSDPARHEETQYF. Here the CDR3 DNA reads TGTGCCAGCAGCGACCCTGCCCGGCATGAGGAGACCCAGTACTTC.

The CDR3 DNA reads as TGTGCCAGCAGCAGCCGACAGGGCGCTAATGAAAAACTGTTTTTT. Translating gives CASSSRQGANEKLFF. This chain joins TRBV5-4 and TRBJ1-4; TRBD1 matches at 7 bases. The CDR3 runs 15 residues. The germline gives CDR1 SGHNT, CDR2 YYREEE (reference sequence). Losses at the gene ends were 4 bases for V and 3 bases for J; bases not matched to a gene: 6.

V and J are TRBV20-1 and TRBJ2-7, with TRBD2 identical over 9 bases. The CDR3 is made up of 14 amino acids. The V gene's germline CDR1 is DFQATT and CDR2 SNEGSKA (reference sequence). With 1 base clipped from V and 6 bases from J, the junction kept 7 bases outside the gene matches. The DNA for the CDR3 is TGCAGTGCTAGAGCGCGGGGGGGCCTCGGCGAGCAGTACTTC. Encoded protein: CSARARGGLGEQYF.

The chain's CDR3 is CSARRRPPLHF. CDR3 nucleotide sequence: TGCAGTGCTAGACGCCGCCCACCCCTCCACTTT. V is TRBV20-1 and J is TRBJ1-6; D not resolved. This CDR3 region has 11 residues. Germline loops: CDR1 DFQATT, CDR2 SNEGSKA (reference sequence). Trimming removed 2 bases from V and 11 bases from J, with 7 bases in between.

This clonotype was recorded once. The gene calls are TRBV4-3 and TRBJ2-3, with TRBD1 matching over 7 bases. Germline CDR1 reads LGHNA; CDR2 reads YSLEER. The CDR3 consists of 16 residues. Trimming at V came to 1 base and at J to 0 bases, leaving 4 bases not matched to a gene. The CDR3 region is CASSQATGPSTDTQYF. CDR3 nucleotide sequence: TGCGCCAGCAGCCAAGCGACAGGGCCTAGCACAGATACGCAGTATTTT.

The chain joins TRBV29-1 to TRBJ2-5; D might be TRBD1 (5 bases). There are 13 residues in the CDR3. Germline assignment: CDR1 SQVTM and CDR2 ANQGSEA. V was cut by 7 bases and J by 1 base, with 13 bases left in between. The DNA of the CDR3 is TGCAGCGGCCGACAGATGCCCCAAGAGACCCAGTACTTC. Its translation: CSGRQMPQETQYF.

The sample holds a few counts of this clonotype. This chain connects TRBV4-2 to TRBJ1-5; no definite D call. V lost 0 bases and J lost 7, with 13 bases in between. Germline loops: CDR1 LGHNA, CDR2 YNFKEQ. The CDR3 consists of 15 residues. CDR3 nucleotide sequence: TGTGCCAGCAGCCAAGAGGAGACCTATAGCCAGCCCCAGCATTTT. This translates into CASSQEETYSQPQHF.

The chain joins TRBV7-6 to TRBJ2-2; D gene ambiguous. V gave up 0 bases and J gave up 4 bases, with 12 bases separating them. This CDR3 has 16 amino acids. Germline CDR1 and CDR2: SGHVS and FNYEAQ. The CDR3 region is CASSLALGLSTGELFF. Here the CDR3 DNA reads TGTGCCAGCAGCTTAGCTCTGGGCTTATCCACCGGGGAGCTGTTTTTT.

Ten or more counts support this clonotype. The gene calls are TRBV3-1 and TRBJ2-5; D unclear. V lost 0 bases and J lost 2, with 7 bases in between. The CDR3 length is 14 residues. Germline lookup yields CDR1 LGHDT and CDR2 YNNKEL (reference sequence). The CDR3 region has the DNA TGTGCCAGCAGCCAAGATCCCCAGCAAGAGACCCAGTACTTC. Translating it yields CASSQDPQQETQYF.

This clonotype came up a few times. The V and J genes are TRBV7-2 and TRBJ1-5; D perhaps matches TRBD1 (5 bases). The V end was cut by 3 bases, the J end by 7 bases, with 10 bases between. Germline loops: CDR1 SGHTA, CDR2 FQGNSA. The CDR3 consists of 13 residues. The CDR3 region has the DNA TGTGCCAGCAGCTTGGCGGGACGGCAGCCCCAGCATTTT. This codes for CASSLAGRQPQHF.